A single sample is the source of the 25 T cell receptor beta chains below, sequenced in a study of spatial heterogeneity in lung cancer. TCRdb redid the calling of the 5' RACE reads with MiXCR, one entry per CDR3 protein. This table has about 50,000 distinct CDR3 sequences, 7.6% appearing once. As to time point: sample taken at primary tumor resection. The authors sequenced whole RNA from tumor, nontumor lung or frozen PBMC without sorting. Source: PBMCs, taken at surgery. Receptor source: a female donor with early-stage non-small cell lung cancer.

Only a few counts were recorded for this clonotype. The rearrangement uses TRBV7-9 and TRBJ1-5; 7 bases line up with TRBD1. CDR1 is SEHNR, CDR2 FQNEAQ, per germline (reference sequence). The CDR3 covers 15 residues. Losses at the gene ends were 4 bases for V and 5 bases for J; bases not matched to a gene: 8. The CDR3 region has the DNA TGTGCCAGCAGCTCGACGACAGGGTATGATCAGCCCCAGCATTTT. This translates into CASSSTTGYDQPQHF.

This clonotype has a single count. V is TRBV11-2 and J is TRBJ2-5; 10 nucleotides align to TRBD2. With V trimmed by 4 bases and J by 2 bases, 13 bases remained unmatched. Germline assignment: CDR1 SGHAT and CDR2 FQNNGV. This CDR3 is 18 amino acids long. Here the CDR3 reads CASSSWRAGGPGQETQYF. CDR3 in DNA: TGTGCCAGCAGCTCTTGGAGAGCGGGGGGGCCGGGGCAAGAGACCCAGTACTTC. Filled out from reference TRBV11-2 and TRBJ2-5, the complete variable domain reads EAGVAQSPRYKIIEKRQSVAFWCNPISGHATLYWYQQILGQGPKLLIQFQNNGVVDDSQLPKDRFSAERLKGVDSTLKIQPAKLEDSAVYLCASSSWRAGGPGQETQYFGPGTRLLVL.

J is TRBJ2-3 and V is TRBV5-1; TRBD2 matches 10 bases. Germline values: CDR1 SGHRS, CDR2 YFSETQ. The length of the CDR3 is 20 residues. V was pared by 1 base and J by 6 bases, with 20 bases of the junction left unmatched. The CDR3 coding sequence is TGCGCCAGCAGCTTGTGGGTAGCGGGGGGACTGACGACACGGGCGGATACGCAGTATTTT. The encoded protein is CASSLWVAGGLTTRADTQYF.

Ten or more counts support this clonotype. The chain carries TRBV12-3 or TRBV12-4 and TRBJ1-2; no clear D gene. The V and J ends lost 5 bases and 3 bases respectively, with 13 bases between them. This CDR3 region has 14 residues. As DNA, the CDR3 is TGTGCCAGCAGTGCAACCCCCTTGGACTATGGCTACACCTTC. Amino acids: CASSATPLDYGYTF.

This clonotype occurred many times. V usage is TRBV5-5 and J usage is TRBJ2-2, with D hard to call. The length of the CDR3 is 14 residues. Germline CDR1 reads SGHKS; CDR2 reads YYEKEE (reference sequence). The V gene lost 5 bases and the J gene lost 6 bases, with 14 bases spanning the gap. CDR3 sequence: CASSHPPRAGELFF. CDR3 bases: TGTGCCAGCAGTCACCCCCCGCGTGCCGGGGAGCTGTTTTTT. The whole variable domain, remainder taken from reference TRBV5-5 and TRBJ2-2, is DAGVTQSPTHLIKTRGQQVTLRCSPISGHKSVSWYQQVLGQGPQFIFQYYEKEERGRGNFPDRFSARQFPNYSSELNVNALLLGDSALYLCASSHPPRAGELFFGEGSRLTVL.

The V and J genes are TRBV12-3 or TRBV12-4 and TRBJ2-2, with 10 bases fitting TRBD2. With 4 bases clipped from V and 4 bases from J, the junction kept 0 bases outside the gene matches. CDR3 size: 14 residues. CDR3 nucleotides: TGTGCCAGCAGTTCTAGCGGGGGCACCGGGGAGCTGTTTTTT. As protein: CASSSSGGTGELFF.

This rearrangement joins TRBV2 to TRBJ2-1, with 15 bases fitting TRBD2. The CDR3 sequence is 17 residues long. From germline, CDR1 is SNHLY and CDR2 FYNNEI. Trimming cost V 6 bases and J 9 bases; bases outside gene matches: 12. CDR3 sequence: CASSARTSGGARREQFF. CDR3 coding DNA: TGTGCCAGCAGCGCTAGGACTAGCGGGGGGGCTAGGCGTGAGCAGTTCTTC. The whole variable domain, remainder taken from reference TRBV2 and TRBJ2-1, is EPEVTQTPSHQVTQMGQEVILRCVPISNHLYFYWYRQILGQKVEFLVSFYNNEISEKSEIFDDQFSVERPDGSNFTLKIRSTKLEDSAMYFCASSARTSGGARREQFFGPGTRLTVL.

The genes are TRBV2 and TRBJ2-3; 7 bases line up with TRBD1. This CDR3 region has 15 residues. Germline assignment: CDR1 SNHLY and CDR2 FYNNEI. Trimming removed 5 bases from V and 0 bases from J; junction bases left unmatched: 5. The CDR3 coding sequence is TGTGCCAGCAGTCAAACAGGGGCCAGCACAGATACGCAGTATTTT. It is translated as CASSQTGASTDTQYF. The entire variable domain, with the rest obtained from reference TRBV2 and TRBJ2-3, is as follows: EPEVTQTPSHQVTQMGQEVILRCVPISNHLYFYWYRQILGQKVEFLVSFYNNEISEKSEIFDDQFSVERPDGSNFTLKIRSTKLEDSAMYFCASSQTGASTDTQYFGPGTRLTVL.

This clonotype was counted a few times. This chain joins TRBV7-9 and TRBJ1-4, with D hard to call. Germline V gives CDR1 SEHNR, CDR2 FQNEAQ (reference sequence). The CDR3 is made up of 18 amino acids. Trimming took off 2 bases at V and 0 bases at J, with 16 bases between the two ends. The CDR3 loop is CASSLIRGTSSTNEKLFF. CDR3 DNA sequence: TGTGCCAGCAGCTTAATACGAGGTACCTCCTCAACTAATGAAAAACTGTTTTTT.

In nucleotides, the CDR3 is TGCAGTGCTGCCCGGGACTCAACCTACGAGCAGTACTTC. This translates into CSAARDSTYEQYF. This chain joins TRBV20-1 and TRBJ2-7; a weak D match, TRBD2 (6 bases). The germline gives CDR1 DFQATT, CDR2 SNEGSKA (reference sequence). V lost 5 bases, J lost 2 bases, and 13 bases lay in between. This CDR3 comprises 13 residues.

Many counts were recorded for this clonotype. The chain employs TRBV29-1 and TRBJ1-1; no definite D call. The V end lost 0 bases, the J end lost 8 bases, and 7 bases lay between the germline ends. The germline V gene encodes CDR1 SQVTM and CDR2 ANQGSEA. The CDR3 has 11 amino acids. In DNA, the CDR3 is TGCAGCGTTGAAGAGACCACAGAAGCTTTCTTT. This gives the protein CSVEETTEAFF.

The V gene is TRBV7-9, the J gene TRBJ2-7; 8 bases are a match to TRBD1. The ends lost 2 bases at V and 2 bases at J; junction bases unmatched: 11. Germline CDR1 SEHNR, CDR2 FQNEAQ (reference sequence). The CDR3 length is 17 residues. CDR3 in amino acids: CASSLPRGTGLAYEQYF. The DNA of the CDR3 is TGTGCCAGCAGCTTACCCAGGGGGACAGGCCTGGCCTACGAGCAGTACTTC.

This clonotype was seen repeatedly, ten times or more. V gene TRBV6-5 combines with J gene TRBJ1-2; 7 bases map to TRBD1. Germline values: CDR1 MNHEY, CDR2 SVGAGI. V gave up 5 bases and J gave up 7 bases; unmatched junction bases: 7. This CDR3 spans 13 amino acids. CDR3 bases: TGTGCCAGCAGTCTCCGACAGGGCGGTGGCTACACCTTC. Translation gives CASSLRQGGGYTF.

The CDR3: CASTSPGTANNEKLFF. The CDR3 region has the DNA TGTGCCAGCACCTCACCCGGGACCGCGAATAATGAAAAACTGTTTTTT. The chain combines TRBV6-6 with TRBJ1-4, with D perhaps matching TRBD1 (5 bases). The ends were cut back, 7 bases at V and 4 bases at J, with 19 bases in the middle. The CDR3 spans 16 residues. CDR1 and CDR2 from the germline V gene are MNHNY and SVGAGI (reference sequence).

The sample holds many counts of this clonotype. This chain uses TRBV6-6 with TRBJ1-2; a possible D gene is TRBD1 (5 bases). From germline, CDR1 is MNHNY and CDR2 SVGAGI (reference sequence). The V and J ends lost 2 bases and 1 base respectively, with 17 bases between them. The CDR3 has 17 residues. The DNA of the CDR3 is TGTGCCAGCAGTTACGAGTTTGGCAGGGATCTTAACTATGGCTACACCTTC. Amino acids: CASSYEFGRDLNYGYTF.

The table lists this clonotype with a few counts. The chain has TRBV7-2 and TRBJ2-3; the D is unclear. Germline lookup yields CDR1 SGHTA and CDR2 FQGNSA. Trimming left V 1 base short and J 1 base short, with 9 bases between. This CDR3 has 15 residues. This CDR3 reads CASSLGAQGTDTQYF. CDR3 DNA sequence: TGTGCCAGCAGCTTAGGGGCCCAGGGCACAGATACGCAGTATTTT.

In its sample, this clonotype was seen a few times. The chain couples TRBV5-6 to TRBJ2-3; 11 bases match TRBD2. This CDR3 is built from 20 residues. CDR1 and CDR2 (germline): SGHDT, YYEEEE. The trim removed 4 bases at V and 6 bases at J, leaving 22 bases unmatched. CDR3 sequence: CASSPRFPVTSGGFRDTQYF. In DNA, the CDR3 is TGTGCCAGCAGCCCCCGTTTCCCTGTAACTAGCGGGGGTTTCAGGGATACGCAGTATTTT.

The chain recombines TRBV10-3 with TRBJ2-2, with 11 bases aligning to TRBD2. V gave up 2 bases and J gave up 0 bases; unmatched junction bases: 2. The CDR3 is 17 residues long. The germline V gene encodes CDR1 ENHRY and CDR2 SYGVKD. The CDR3 here is CAISEASGGTNTGELFF. CDR3 nucleotides: TGTGCCATCAGTGAGGCTAGCGGGGGGACGAACACCGGGGAGCTGTTTTTT.

This clonotype occurred many times. Here the CDR3 reads CAISEGGEGFEAFF. For the CDR3, the DNA is TGTGCCATCAGTGAGGGAGGGGAGGGTTTTGAAGCTTTCTTT. The chain combines TRBV10-3 with TRBJ1-1, with a weak D call TRBD1 (5 bases). CDR1 and CDR2 from the germline V gene are ENHRY and SYGVKD. There are 14 residues in the CDR3. V lost 2 bases and J 7 bases, leaving 14 bases between the germline ends.

This clonotype was seen ten or more times. This chain links TRBV20-1 with TRBJ1-1; no clear D gene. The V end lost 6 bases, the J end lost 1 base, and 12 bases lay between the germline ends. Germline lookup yields CDR1 DFQATT and CDR2 SNEGSKA (reference sequence). CDR3 size: 13 residues. The CDR3 here is CSAIPGGNTEAFF. In DNA, the CDR3 is TGCAGTGCCATCCCAGGCGGGAACACTGAAGCTTTCTTT.

This sequence joins TRBV18 and TRBJ1-3; D is ambiguous. Germline V gene sequence: CDR1 KGHSH, CDR2 LQKENI. Trimming stripped 0 bases from V and 0 bases from J, with 3 bases between. The CDR3 runs 14 residues. The CDR3 region has the DNA TGTGCCAGCTCACCACCGTTCTCTGGAAACACCATATATTTT. Protein sequence: CASSPPFSGNTIYF.

This clonotype was detected only a few times. The V call is TRBV30, the J call TRBJ2-5, with unresolved D. Between the trimmed V and J ends, which lost 2 bases and 7 bases, there was a span of 17 bases. CDR3 length equals 14 residues. From germline, CDR1 is GTSNPN and CDR2 SVGIG (reference sequence). The DNA of the CDR3 is TGTGCCTGGAGTCACAATAAACGGACCGGGACCCAGTACTTC. It is translated as CAWSHNKRTGTQYF.

Only a few counts were recorded for this clonotype. V is TRBV3-1 and J is TRBJ2-5; TRBD1 or TRBD2 may be the D gene (6 bases each). The CDR3 runs to 16 residues. The V and J ends lost 1 base and 7 bases respectively, with 19 bases between them. The V gene's germline CDR1 is LGHDT and CDR2 YNNKEL (reference sequence). CDR3 residues: CASSQAGAGPSSTQYF. The CDR3 region has the DNA TGTGCCAGCAGCCAAGCGGGGGCGGGACCCTCTTCGACCCAGTACTTC.

This clonotype was seen a few times. V is TRBV6-5 and J is TRBJ1-2, with D uncertain. Looked up from germline, CDR1 is MNHEY and CDR2 is SVGAGI. V was trimmed by 0 bases and J by 2 bases, leaving 7 bases between them. This CDR3 contains 14 residues. In nucleotides, the CDR3 is TGTGCCAGCAGTTACTCGTCCGGAAACTATGGCTACACCTTC. Protein: CASSYSSGNYGYTF.

This clonotype has at least ten counts. The chain recombines TRBV7-9 with TRBJ1-6, with unresolved D. The CDR3 has 15 amino acids. Trimming took 1 base from V and 10 from J, leaving 14 bases between them. CDR1 SEHNR and CDR2 FQNEAQ come from the germline V gene (reference sequence). CDR3: CASSLEGTPNSPLHF. The CDR3 DNA sequence: TGTGCCAGCAGCTTAGAAGGCACCCCCAACTCACCCCTCCACTTT. The full variable domain, its missing parts supplied by reference TRBV7-9 and TRBJ1-6, is DTGVSQNPRHKITKRGQNVTFRCDPISEHNRLYWYRQTLGQGPEFLTYFQNEAQLEKSRLLSDRFSAERPKGSFSTLEIQRTEQGDSAMYLCASSLEGTPNSPLHFGNGTRLTVT.